This T cell receptor beta chain was captured in a study of shared clonotypes between healthy human individuals. This clone was seen just once. The authors divided CD4+ cells into CD45RA+ naive and CD45RA-negative memory subsets. The genomic DNA of each subset was split evenly across several immunoSEQ plates. Method: immunoSEQ multiplex PCR; TCRdb's copy keeps in-frame clones and lacks some. Of over a million clones in the sample, approximately 70% were seen once. The CDR3 covers 15 residues. Germline V gene sequence: CDR1 MNHEY, CDR2 SVGAGI. Losses at the gene ends were 6 bases for V and 7 bases for J; bases not matched to a gene: 12.

The receptor was isolated from a man younger than 35 in good health. The V gene is TRBV6-5, the J gene TRBJ2-5, with 9 bases identical to TRBD2. The sample was memory CD4+ T cells sorted from blood. The subset is: CD45RA-negative fraction. Here the CDR3 reads CASSPRAGGPGTQYF. The CDR3 DNA reads TGTGCCAGCAGCCCGCGCGCGGGGGGGCCGGGGACCCAGTACTTC.